The following is a T cell receptor (beta chain) sequence with its context. Its target is not known. The assay was immunoSEQ multiplex PCR, and TCRdb's table has in-frame clones only and misses some. This table holds some 170,000 clones, just over 90% found once. The sample comes from a study of T cell responses to AZD1222 COVID-19 vaccine. The CDR3 totals 15 residues. V was shortened by 5 bases and J by 0 bases, with 13 bases between the two germline ends. Germline CDR1 and CDR2: MNHEY and SVGEGT. The study, taken as a whole, reports: Donors were chiefly white British, with a greater number of females, and clonal diversity was perhaps underestimated.

The sample in question was peripheral blood, obtained on day 0 of AZD1222 vaccination. This chain links TRBV6-2 or TRBV6-3 with TRBJ1-2; D is ambiguous. The clonotype was recovered from an adult in good health. For the CDR3, the DNA is TGTGCCAGCAGTCCCGCGCATGTAGCTAACTATGGCTACACCTTC. Translating gives CASSPAHVANYGYTF.